Sequencing of this T cell receptor beta chain was carried out in a study of molecular identifiers for immune sequencing clone quantification. TCRdb itself ran the PCR reads through MiXCR, one entry per CDR3 protein. Counted here are around 480,000 distinct CDR3 sequences, roughly 25% occurring once; the ten biggest clones make up about 0.75%. Ten or more counts support this clonotype. CDR1 is SGHTA, CDR2 FQGNSA, per germline. With 6 bases removed from V and 3 bases from J, the gap between germline ends came to 16 bases. The CDR3 spans 15 residues. This sequence was found in a human donor in good health. Some libraries in this study had Jurkat cell RNA spiked in. The sequenced sample consisted of naive CD8+ T cells from blood, with Jurkat cell RNA spiked in. As for subset: FACS-sorted CD8+CD4-CCR7+CD45RA+ naive T cells. The chain uses TRBV7-2 and TRBJ2-3, with D possibly being TRBD1 (7 bases). The CDR3 protein is CASRRGGGGTDTQYF. CDR3 DNA sequence: TGTGCCAGCAGGCGAGGAGGGGGCGGGACAGATACGCAGTATTTT.